The 3 T cell receptor beta chains below come from one sample, sequenced in a study of blood T cell repertoires in COVID-19. Repertoires were generated with immunoSEQ multiplex PCR, while TCRdb's copy carries only in-frame clones and drops some. Of roughly 110,000 clones listed, roughly 83% are singletons. Source material: peripheral blood. All receptors derive from a human donor in a cohort sampled during active COVID-19.

The genes are TRBV11-1 and TRBJ1-1; tentatively, D is TRBD1 (5 bases). The CDR3 contains 16 residues. Germline V CDR1 and CDR2: SGHAT, FQDESV (reference sequence). The germline V and J ends were trimmed by 5 bases and 0 bases, with 16 bases remaining between them. CDR3 DNA sequence: TGTGCCAGCAGCCCCCGCGCAGGGCACATGAACACTGAAGCTTTCTTT. Protein product: CASSPRAGHMNTEAFF.

The chain links TRBV18 to TRBJ2-7; weak D call: TRBD2 (6 bases). The CDR3 loop spans 13 amino acids. CDR1 KGHSH and CDR2 LQKENI come from the germline V gene. V lost 6 bases to trimming and J lost 2 bases, with 11 bases between them. CDR3 protein: CASSIGGTYEQYF. The CDR3 bases are TGTGCCAGCTCTATTGGGGGGACCTACGAGCAGTACTTC.

The chain recombines TRBV25-1 with TRBJ2-3; D is perhaps TRBD1 (5 bases). The CDR3 extends over 14 amino acids. Germline V gene data show CDR1 as MGHDK and CDR2 as SYGVNS. Trimming shortened V by 1 base and J by 4 bases, and 9 bases separated the two germline ends. CDR3: CASSEFRVADTQYF. CDR3 nucleotides: TGTGCCAGCAGTGAATTCAGGGTGGCAGATACGCAGTATTTT.